This TCR beta chain stems from a study of blood T cells in healthy people across ages. Turning to the study itself: Template-switching capture recovered about one barcoded beta molecule per two T cells. Regarding the study as a whole: Donor CMV status was unknown, possibly confounding expanded clonotype changes. A greater number of naive CD4+ cells and higher diversity distinguished long-lived donors from aged donors.

This clonotype came up once. Its antigen is undetermined. Through a sample-barcoded 5' primer and a J-beta primer mix, a second PCR was run for roughly 6 to 11 cycles. TCRdb passed the 5' RACE reads through MiXCR, listing each CDR3 protein once. This table has 1.2 million to 1.5 million distinct CDR3 sequences, almost 60% appearing once. The V segment lost 7 bases and the J segment 6 bases; nucleotides outside the gene matches: 5. From germline, CDR1 is WNHNN and CDR2 SYGVQD (reference sequence). The CDR3 loop spans 12 amino acids. This chain uses TRBV10-1 with TRBJ1-2, with 7 bases identical to TRBD1. The clonotype originates from a man younger than 35 in good health. The sequencing input was blood. In DNA, the CDR3 is TGCGCCAGCAACCTGACAGGGCATGGCTACACCTTC. The encoded protein is CASNLTGHGYTF.